Below, 27 T cell receptor beta chains from the same sample are listed, as sequenced in a study of blood T cell repertoires in COVID-19. Produced via immunoSEQ multiplex PCR; TCRdb's table is partial and in-frame only. The top ten hold about 8% of the sample, which has 140,000 to 150,000 clones, roughly 80% seen once. Sequences were obtained from peripheral blood. The receptors shown here come from a human donor with acute or convalescent COVID-19. The donor label of this sample is uncertain.

Judged by abundance, this clone is medium-sized. The chain recombines TRBV12-5 with TRBJ2-5; D is undetermined. The CDR3 runs to 15 residues. Trimming shortened V by 1 base and J by 4 bases, and 13 bases separated the two germline ends. Looked up from germline, CDR1 is LGHNT and CDR2 is FRNRAP. This CDR3 reads CASGLDREVGETQYF. CDR3 sequence (DNA): TGTGCTAGTGGTTTGGACAGAGAAGTAGGAGAGACCCAGTACTTC.

V gene TRBV10-3 combines with J gene TRBJ2-7; possible D gene TRBD1, 5 bases. The CDR3 spans 14 residues. CDR1 and CDR2 (germline): ENHRY, SYGVKD. V gave up 0 bases and J gave up 5 bases, with 11 bases separating them. CDR3 coding DNA: TGTGCCATCAGTGAGTCCCAGGGTACCCACGAGCAGTACGTC. It yields the protein CAISESQGTHEQYV.

This chain uses TRBV15 with TRBJ1-1; 10 bases align to TRBD1. This CDR3 is 13 amino acids long. After removal of 5 bases from V and 7 bases from J, the junction contained 4 bases not matched to a gene. The germline V gene has CDR1 LNHNV and CDR2 YYDKDF (reference sequence). CDR3 in amino acids: CATSGTGEGEAFF. DNA of the CDR3: TGTGCCACCAGCGGGACAGGGGAGGGTGAAGCTTTCTTT.

The chain combines TRBV6-2 or TRBV6-3 with TRBJ2-7; TRBD1 matches 7 bases. Losses at the gene ends were 2 bases for V and 12 bases for J; bases not matched to a gene: 4. Germline V gene sequence: CDR1 MNHEY, CDR2 SVGEGT. The CDR3 runs 11 residues. In nucleotides, the CDR3 is TGTGCCAGCAGTTACGGGACAGAAAGGTACTTC. Amino acid sequence: CASSYGTERYF.

The chain is built from TRBV2 and TRBJ1-2; perhaps TRBD1 as D (5 bases). Trimming cost V 0 bases and J 7 bases, with 12 bases left between them. The germline V gene has CDR1 SNHLY and CDR2 FYNNEI. The CDR3 extends over 14 amino acids. The CDR3: CASSEAQGFTGYTF. As DNA, the CDR3 is TGTGCCAGCAGTGAAGCGCAGGGTTTTACTGGCTACACCTTC. Full variable domain (remainder filled in from reference TRBV2 and TRBJ1-2): EPEVTQTPSHQVTQMGQEVILRCVPISNHLYFYWYRQILGQKVEFLVSFYNNEISEKSEIFDDQFSVERPDGSNFTLKIRSTKLEDSAMYFCASSEAQGFTGYTFGSGTRLTVV.

The CDR3 DNA sequence: TGTGCCAGCAGCTTGGGGACAGTTGGAAACACCATATATTTT. It translates to CASSLGTVGNTIYF. This chain joins TRBV7-2 and TRBJ1-3; 7 bases agree with TRBD1. The V gene's germline CDR1 is SGHTA and CDR2 FQGNSA. This CDR3 has 14 residues. The V segment lost 3 bases and the J segment 3 bases; nucleotides outside the gene matches: 2.

This clone occurred a few times. The chain links TRBV2 to TRBJ1-1; D unclear. Trimming took 6 bases from V and 4 from J, leaving 15 bases between them. The CDR3 consists of 14 residues. Looked up from germline, CDR1 is SNHLY and CDR2 is FYNNEI. The CDR3 coding sequence is TGTGCCAGCAGGGGTCCAGGCAATCCCACTGAAGCTTTCTTT. Its protein product is CASRGPGNPTEAFF.

Only a few counts were recorded for this clone. The chain uses TRBV27 and TRBJ1-1; tentatively, D is TRBD1 (5 bases). Looked up from germline, CDR1 is MNHEY and CDR2 is SMNVEV (reference sequence). Trimming left V 5 bases short and J 1 base short, with 14 bases between. This CDR3 is built from 15 residues. CDR3 residues: CASSLLGTGNTEAFF. CDR3 coding DNA: TGTGCCAGCAGTCTCCTCGGGACTGGGAACACTGAAGCTTTCTTT.

This rearrangement joins TRBV11-3 to TRBJ2-1; D unresolved. Germline V lookup: CDR1 SGHNT, CDR2 YENEEA. Trimming cost V 1 base and J 0 bases, with 7 bases left between them. CDR3 length equals 15 residues. DNA for the CDR3: TGTGCCAGCAGCTTAGTGTACAGCTCCTACAATGAGCAGTTCTTC. Residues: CASSLVYSSYNEQFF.

The V and J genes are TRBV27 and TRBJ1-2; 9 bases line up with TRBD1. This CDR3 comprises 15 residues. The germline V gene has CDR1 MNHEY and CDR2 SMNVEV (reference sequence). V shed 5 bases, J shed 7 bases, and the junction held 11 bases outside the gene matches. CDR3 in DNA: TGTGCCAGCAGTCTCCCGGGACAGGGAATCTCTGGCTACACCTTC. It specifies CASSLPGQGISGYTF.

The chain employs TRBV9 and TRBJ1-2; D may be TRBD1 (6 bases). The CDR3 has 13 amino acids. The germline gives CDR1 SGDLS, CDR2 YYNGEE. Trimming pared 4 bases from V and 5 bases from J, leaving 12 bases between. Written as DNA, the CDR3 is TGTGCCAGCAGCCCCTCAGGGGAATATGGCTACACCTTC. Its translation is CASSPSGEYGYTF.

The rearrangement joins TRBV7-9 to TRBJ1-1; 8 bases fit TRBD1. With 5 bases clipped from V and 4 bases from J, the junction kept 6 bases outside the gene matches. The CDR3 covers 14 residues. The V gene's germline CDR1 is SEHNR and CDR2 FQNEAQ (reference sequence). The CDR3 bases are TGTGCCAGCAGCACTTCGACAGGGGTCACTGAAGCTTTCTTT. Translation gives CASSTSTGVTEAFF. Full variable domain (missing parts from reference TRBV7-9 and TRBJ1-1): DTGVSQNPRHKITKRGQNVTFRCDPISEHNRLYWYRQTLGQGPEFLTYFQNEAQLEKSRLLSDRFSAERPKGSFSTLEIQRTEQGDSAMYLCASSTSTGVTEAFFGQGTRLTVV.

The gene calls are TRBV2 and TRBJ1-1; 7 bases agree with TRBD1. CDR1 and CDR2 (germline): SNHLY, FYNNEI. The CDR3 covers 13 residues. The V segment lost 6 bases and the J segment 5 bases; nucleotides outside the gene matches: 6. The CDR3 reads CASSRQGSTEAFF. In nucleotides, the CDR3 is TGTGCCAGCAGCCGACAGGGTAGTACTGAAGCTTTCTTT.

The V call is TRBV19, the J call TRBJ1-4; D may be TRBD1 (6 bases). CDR1 and CDR2 from the germline V gene are LNHDA and SQIVND (reference sequence). V lost 9 bases and J lost 10, with 24 bases in between. The CDR3 is 15 amino acids. CDR3: CASRTETGGPRKLFF. The CDR3 DNA sequence: TGTGCCAGCCGCACCGAGACAGGCGGTCCAAGAAAACTGTTTTTT.

V usage is TRBV4-1 and J usage is TRBJ2-7; 9 bases are a match to TRBD1. The CDR3 is 14 residues long. The germline V gene encodes CDR1 MGHRA and CDR2 YSYEKL. J was trimmed by 4 bases and V by 3 bases; bases with no gene match: 4. The CDR3 sequence: CASSHRTGEYEQYF. CDR3 coding DNA: TGCGCCAGCAGCCACCGGACAGGGGAGTACGAGCAGTACTTC.

V is TRBV5-6 and J is TRBJ1-1, with a tentative D call TRBD1 (5 bases). Germline CDR1 SGHDT, CDR2 YYEEEE. Trimming stripped 4 bases from V and 11 bases from J, with 15 bases between. The CDR3 is made up of 12 amino acids. This chain's CDR3 is CASSAGLSGAFF. The CDR3 nucleotides are TGTGCCAGCAGCGCGGGGCTCTCTGGGGCTTTCTTT.

This clone appeared once. The V gene is TRBV30, the J gene TRBJ2-5; the match to TRBD1 covers 7 bases. V gave up 0 bases and J gave up 4 bases; unmatched junction bases: 2. CDR1 and CDR2 from the germline V gene are GTSNPN and SVGIG (reference sequence). The CDR3 has 13 amino acids. CDR3 sequence (DNA): TGTGCCTGGAGTGTAAACAGGGGAGAGACCCAGTACTTC. It is translated as CAWSVNRGETQYF.

The CDR3 coding sequence is TGTGCCAGCAGAACCTCAGGTAGCTCCTACAATGAGCAGTTCTTC. This translates into CASRTSGSSYNEQFF. The chain couples TRBV6-5 to TRBJ2-1; D uncertain. V was trimmed by 6 bases and J by 0 bases, leaving 12 bases between them. The CDR3 loop spans 15 amino acids. Germline V gene sequence: CDR1 MNHEY, CDR2 SVGAGI.

This clone has more than one count but fewer than ten. The chain is built from TRBV19 and TRBJ1-5; D is possibly TRBD1 (6 bases). The germline V gene encodes CDR1 LNHDA and CDR2 SQIVND (reference sequence). The CDR3 totals 15 residues. The V gene lost 10 bases and the J gene lost 3 bases, with 19 bases spanning the gap. The CDR3: CATSIMDSPNQPQHF. DNA for the CDR3: TGTGCCACCTCGATAATGGACAGCCCCAATCAGCCCCAGCATTTT.

This sequence joins TRBV7-2 and TRBJ1-2; weak D call: TRBD1 (6 bases). Germline V gene data show CDR1 as SGHTA and CDR2 as FQGNSA. The V gene lost 5 bases and the J gene lost 6 bases, with 19 bases spanning the gap. The length of the CDR3 is 15 residues. The CDR3 DNA reads TGTGCCAGCAGCCGGGGGGGGGCCTTCGTAGATGGCTACACCTTC. This gives the protein CASSRGGAFVDGYTF.

Written as DNA, the CDR3 is TGTGCCAGCAGCGCCACTCCTAATTCACCCCTCCACTTT. Its protein is CASSATPNSPLHF. The genes are TRBV9 and TRBJ1-6; D unresolved. Germline assignment: CDR1 SGDLS and CDR2 YYNGEE. The germline V and J ends were trimmed by 3 bases and 6 bases, with 7 bases remaining between them. The CDR3 contains 13 residues.

This clone came up many times. This chain links TRBV13 with TRBJ2-7; 7 nucleotides line up with TRBD1. This CDR3 region has 14 residues. Germline V CDR1 and CDR2: PRHDT, FYEKMQ (reference sequence). J was trimmed by 2 bases and V by 4 bases; bases with no gene match: 5. The CDR3 DNA reads as TGTGCCAGCAGCTGCCGGGACAGAGCCTACGAGCAGTACTTC. Amino acid sequence: CASSCRDRAYEQYF. The whole variable domain, remainder taken from reference TRBV13 and TRBJ2-7, is AAGVIQSPRHLIKEKRETATLKCYPIPRHDTVYWYQQGPGQDPQFLISFYEKMQSDKGSIPDRFSAQQFSDYHSELNMSSLELGDSALYFCASSCRDRAYEQYFGPGTRLTVT.

V gene TRBV6-5 combines with J gene TRBJ1-2, with D perhaps TRBD1 (5 bases). Germline V CDR1 and CDR2: MNHEY, SVGAGI. The CDR3 length is 12 residues. The V gene lost 10 bases and the J gene lost 8 bases, with 17 bases spanning the gap. CDR3 in DNA: TGTGCCACTGCCGGGGGAGCAGGAGGCTACACCTTC. Its protein product is CATAGGAGGYTF.

The chain has TRBV6-5 and TRBJ1-1; weak D call: TRBD1 (5 bases). Germline lookup yields CDR1 MNHEY and CDR2 SVGAGI. The germline V and J ends were trimmed by 5 bases and 1 base, with 11 bases remaining between them. This CDR3 spans 14 amino acids. This chain's CDR3 is CASSTPGGNTEAFF. The CDR3 nucleotides read TGTGCCAGCAGTACCCCGGGGGGGAACACTGAAGCTTTCTTT.

This chain joins TRBV27 and TRBJ1-2; 7 bases line up with TRBD1. Germline-derived CDR1 and CDR2 are MNHEY and SMNVEV (reference sequence). The trim removed 6 bases at V and 4 bases at J, leaving 8 bases unmatched. The CDR3 has 14 residues. The CDR3 sequence is CASSLAGQPYGYTF. CDR3 nucleotides: TGTGCCAGCAGCCTAGCGGGACAGCCCTATGGCTACACCTTC.

This clone was observed a few times. The chain links TRBV24-1 to TRBJ1-5, with D tentatively TRBD1 (5 bases). The CDR3 is 15 residues long. The V gene lost 4 bases and the J gene lost 1 base, with 10 bases spanning the gap. Germline CDR1 KGHDR, CDR2 SFDVKD. CDR3 coding DNA: TGTGCCACCAGTGAAGCAGGGAGGAGCAATCAGCCCCAGCATTTT. This gives the protein CATSEAGRSNQPQHF.

The rearrangement joins TRBV19 to TRBJ2-4, with 8 bases matching TRBD1. V dropped 4 bases and J dropped 6; count of bases not matched to a gene: 5. CDR3 size: 14 residues. The germline V gene encodes CDR1 LNHDA and CDR2 SQIVND (reference sequence). This CDR3 is CASSKGQGRNIQYF. The CDR3 bases are TGTGCCAGTAGTAAAGGACAGGGACGAAACATTCAGTACTTC.